This T cell receptor beta chain was sequenced in a study of CXCR3-negative and CXCR3-positive naive CD8 T cells. Study outcomes and limitations: Researchers report that CXCR3-positive naive cells carry more hydrophobic TRB CDR3s than CXCR3-negative naive cells.

The CDR3 sequence is 12 residues long. Per the germline V gene, CDR1 is SGHDT and CDR2 is YYEEEE. A note on this clonotype: Its antigen is not identified.

UMI-labeled 5' RACE yielded the TRB cDNA libraries. One entry per CDR3 protein, without DNA, is what TCRdb gives after re-calling the 5' RACE reads. The sample totals 50,000 to 65,000 distinct CDR3 sequences. The gene calls are TRBV5-6 and TRBJ2-7; TCRdb outputs TRBD2, but without DNA this stays unchecked. Sequenced input: naive CXCR3+ CD8+ T cells from blood. Indicated subset: CD45RO-CCR7+CD27+CD95- naive CD8+ T cells expressing CXCR3 (TNR3+). This clonotype was obtained from a human donor in good health. Some clones in this sample may be carry-over from other donors' samples. CDR3 amino acids: CASSLGSQAQYF.